One sample yielded the 21 T cell receptor beta chains listed below, sequenced in a study of T cell repertoires in cytomegalovirus infection. These receptors' antigens are unknown. TCRdb re-called the reads through MiXCR, storing one row per CDR3 protein. The profile covers approximately 100,000 distinct CDR3 sequences, with roughly 41% appearing a single time and roughly 70% taken by the ten largest. Sample: CD8+ T cells from cultured PBMCs, taken from culture after CMV antigen stimulation. Receptor source: a human donor in good health (CMV status not recorded). Some clones in this sample may be carry-over from other donors' samples.

The chain carries TRBV19 and TRBJ2-3; 8 bases map to TRBD1. CDR1 and CDR2 from the germline V gene are LNHDA and SQIVND (reference sequence). CDR3 length equals 14 residues. Losses at the gene ends were 5 bases for V and 5 bases for J; bases not matched to a gene: 6. This CDR3 is CASSPGTGRDTQYF. The CDR3 region has the DNA TGTGCCAGTAGTCCCGGGACAGGAAGAGATACGCAGTATTTT. Supplemented by reference TRBV19 and TRBJ2-3, the full variable domain reads DGGITQSPKYLFRKEGQNVTLSCEQNLNHDAMYWYRQDPGQGLRLIYYSQIVNDFQKGDIAEGYSVSREKKESFPLTVTSAQKNPTAFYLCASSPGTGRDTQYFGPGTRLTVL.

The gene calls are TRBV7-9 and TRBJ1-3; no clear D. CDR1 and CDR2 from the germline V gene are SEHNR and FQNEAQ (reference sequence). V lost 5 bases to trimming and J lost 4 bases, with 12 bases between them. The CDR3 extends over 14 amino acids. CDR3 coding DNA: TGTGCCAGCAGCCCTGCGTCCTCCGGAAACACCATATATTTT. Translation: CASSPASSGNTIYF.

The rearrangement links TRBV27 to TRBJ1-5, with 8 bases aligning to TRBD1. Germline values: CDR1 MNHEY, CDR2 SMNVEV (reference sequence). The CDR3 contains 13 residues. The ends lost 5 bases at V and 7 bases at J; junction bases unmatched: 4. The CDR3 loop is CASSGDRFQPQHF. The CDR3 nucleotides read TGTGCCAGCAGTGGGGACAGGTTCCAGCCCCAGCATTTT.

This clonotype came up many times. The rearrangement uses TRBV11-3 and TRBJ2-2; D remains unclear. Trimming stripped 4 bases from V and 7 bases from J, with 10 bases between. CDR1 is SGHNT and CDR2 is YENEEA in the germline V gene. The CDR3 length is 13 residues. DNA of the CDR3: TGTGCCAGCAGCTGGCGTCTGGGCGGGGAGCTGTTTTTT. This encodes CASSWRLGGELFF.

The chain combines TRBV20-1 with TRBJ2-2; 8 positions match TRBD2. The CDR3 extends over 19 amino acids. The junction had 26 bases not matched to a gene; V was cut back by 6 bases and J by 8 bases. Germline lookup yields CDR1 DFQATT and CDR2 SNEGSKA (reference sequence). CDR3 region: CSAEGLLVTSPGGDGELFF. CDR3 bases: TGCAGTGCAGAGGGACTACTTGTCACTTCACCGGGGGGGGATGGGGAGCTGTTTTTT.

The chain is built from TRBV4-1 and TRBJ2-1; D gene ambiguous. Germline CDR1 reads MGHRA; CDR2 reads YSYEKL. Trimming took off 0 bases at V and 3 bases at J, with 12 bases between the two ends. The CDR3 spans 16 residues. CDR3 DNA: TGCGCCAGCAGCCAAGATTTTACACCGTACTACAATGAGCAGTTCTTC. It yields the protein CASSQDFTPYYNEQFF.

In DNA, the CDR3 is TGCGCCAGCAGCTTGGTAACAGGGGGCCTGAGCAATGAGCAGTTCTTC. Its translation is CASSLVTGGLSNEQFF. The chain combines TRBV5-1 with TRBJ2-1; TRBD1 matches at 9 bases. The germline V gene encodes CDR1 SGHRS and CDR2 YFSETQ. The ends lost 0 bases at V and 6 bases at J; junction bases unmatched: 7. This CDR3 spans 16 amino acids.

This chain links TRBV20-1 with TRBJ2-4, with TRBD1 matching over 7 bases. The V gene end was trimmed by 2 bases and the J gene end by 8 bases; junction bases not matched to a gene: 0. This CDR3 region has 11 residues. Germline V CDR1 and CDR2: DFQATT, SNEGSKA (reference sequence). The CDR3 DNA is TGCAGTGCTAGAACAGGGGACATTCAGTACTTC. Translation gives CSARTGDIQYF.

V gene TRBV7-8 combines with J gene TRBJ2-3, with unresolved D. CDR3 size: 16 residues. Trimming cost V 0 bases and J 4 bases, with 14 bases left between them. Per germline, CDR1 SGHVS and CDR2 FQNEAQ. The CDR3 protein is CASSLARSTSSDTQYF. For the CDR3, the DNA is TGTGCCAGCAGCTTAGCGCGGTCGACATCCTCAGATACGCAGTATTTT.

V and J are TRBV11-2 and TRBJ2-1; D is perhaps TRBD1 or TRBD2 (5 bases each). The CDR3 has 14 amino acids. Germline CDR1 SGHAT, CDR2 FQNNGV. The ends were cut back, 4 bases at V and 5 bases at J, with 12 bases in the middle. DNA of the CDR3: TGTGCCAGCAGCTCCGGGGCCGGAAACAATGAGCAGTTCTTC. This codes for CASSSGAGNNEQFF.

The J gene is TRBJ2-1, the V gene TRBV7-6; 12 bases align to TRBD2. The CDR3 has 14 amino acids. V gave up 5 bases and J gave up 12 bases; unmatched junction bases: 8. Germline values: CDR1 SGHVS, CDR2 FNYEAQ. The CDR3 protein is CASSPGLAGLVQFF. As DNA, the CDR3 is TGTGCCAGCAGCCCCGGACTAGCGGGATTGGTGCAGTTCTTC.

J is TRBJ2-1 and V is TRBV7-4; D is undetermined. Per germline, CDR1 SGHVT and CDR2 SQSDAQ. V lost 2 bases, J lost 9 bases, and 11 bases lay in between. The CDR3 consists of 13 residues. Written as DNA, the CDR3 is TGTGCCAGCAGCTTAAGTCTGCAGTCTGAGCAGTTCTTC. Residues: CASSLSLQSEQFF. The whole variable domain, remainder taken from reference TRBV7-4 and TRBJ2-1, is GAGVSQSPRYKVAKRGRDVALRCDSISGHVTLYWYRQTLGQGSEVLTYSQSDAQRDKSGRPSGRFSAERPERSVSTLKIQRTEQGDSAVYLCASSLSLQSEQFFGPGTRLTVL.

This rearrangement joins TRBV27 to TRBJ1-2; unclear D gene. The CDR3 sequence is 14 residues long. Trimming removed 5 bases from V and 8 bases from J, with 18 bases in between. Germline loops: CDR1 MNHEY, CDR2 SMNVEV (reference sequence). The CDR3 region is CASSPQLLSDGYTF. Here the CDR3 DNA reads TGTGCCAGCAGTCCACAGCTACTTAGCGACGGCTACACCTTC.

This clonotype has only one observation. The V call is TRBV5-4, the J call TRBJ1-2, with a possible D match to TRBD1 (5 bases). Germline V lookup: CDR1 SGHNT, CDR2 YYREEE (reference sequence). V was cut by 4 bases and J by 6 bases, with 13 bases left in between. The CDR3 covers 13 residues. For the CDR3, the DNA is TGTGCCAGCAGCCCCAACGGGGGTCATGGCTACACCTTC. Protein sequence: CASSPNGGHGYTF.

The V call is TRBV27, the J call TRBJ1-5; TRBD1 might be the D (6 bases). The CDR3 consists of 13 residues. Germline V gene lookup returns CDR1 MNHEY and CDR2 SMNVEV (reference sequence). V gave up 0 bases and J gave up 6 bases, with 6 bases separating them. This CDR3 reads CASSLSGAQPQHF. The CDR3 DNA follows: TGTGCCAGCAGTTTATCGGGGGCTCAGCCCCAGCATTTT.

The gene calls are TRBV6-5 and TRBJ1-1; TRBD1 matches at 8 bases. With 2 bases clipped from V and 4 bases from J, the junction kept 3 bases outside the gene matches. Germline V lookup: CDR1 MNHEY, CDR2 SVGAGI. This CDR3 is built from 14 residues. CDR3 amino acids: CASSYTGGGTEAFF. CDR3 nucleotide sequence: TGTGCCAGCAGTTACACAGGGGGGGGCACTGAAGCTTTCTTT.

V and J are TRBV7-6 and TRBJ2-3, with 9 bases lining up with TRBD1. The CDR3 length is 17 residues. From germline, CDR1 is SGHVS and CDR2 FNYEAQ. Trimming at V came to 1 base and at J to 2 bases, leaving 7 bases not matched to a gene. CDR3 amino acids: CASSLGDRVLNTDTQYF. The CDR3 coding sequence is TGTGCCAGCAGCTTAGGGGACAGGGTCCTTAACACAGATACGCAGTATTTT.

The gene calls are TRBV28 and TRBJ2-7; 9 positions agree with TRBD1. V lost 2 bases, J lost 6 bases, and 5 bases stayed unmatched. The CDR3 runs to 14 residues. Germline CDR1 and CDR2: MDHEN and SYDVKM. This chain's CDR3 is CASSLTGGRSEQYF. The CDR3, as DNA: TGTGCCAGCAGTTTAACAGGGGGCAGGTCCGAGCAGTACTTC. Full variable domain (outside the CDR3, taken from reference TRBV28 and TRBJ2-7): DVKVTQSSRYLVKRTGEKVFLECVQDMDHENMFWYRQDPGLGLRLIYFSYDVKMKEKGDIPEGYSVSREKKERFSLILESASTNQTSMYLCASSLTGGRSEQYFGPGTRLTVT.

As concerns this clonotype: Just one base apart from a much larger clone, this may be a read error. The V and J genes are TRBV28 and TRBJ2-7; TRBD1 matches at 7 bases. In germline, CDR1 is MDHEN, CDR2 SYDVKM. The V gene end was trimmed by 11 bases and the J gene end by 2 bases; junction bases not matched to a gene: 6. CDR3 length: 12 residues. DNA for the CDR3: TGTGCCCGCCGGGACAGACCCTACGAGCAGTACTTC. Its protein product is CARRDRPYEQYF.

On this clonotype itself: A read error may be the cause here, since a much bigger clone is one base away. V usage is TRBV28 and J usage is TRBJ2-4, with D possibly being TRBD2 (6 bases). V lost 7 bases, J lost 0 bases, and 22 bases lay in between. The CDR3 length is 18 residues. Germline values: CDR1 MDHEN, CDR2 SYDVKM. The CDR3 here is CASIHPTRDLLAKNIQYF. For the CDR3, the DNA is TGTGCCAGCATCCATCCGACCCGGGACTTACTAGCCAAAAACATTCAGTACTTC.

The V gene is TRBV5-4, the J gene TRBJ2-4; TRBD1 or TRBD2 may be the D gene (5 bases each). Germline V gene sequence: CDR1 SGHNT, CDR2 YYREEE (reference sequence). This CDR3 has 15 residues. V was cut by 7 bases and J by 1 base, with 15 bases left in between. The CDR3 loop reads CASSLQGEAKNIQYF. The CDR3, as DNA: TGTGCCAGCTCCCTGCAAGGGGAGGCCAAAAACATTCAGTACTTC.